This is a list of T cell receptor beta chains from one sample in a study of blood T cells in healthy people across ages. One entry per CDR3 protein results from TCRdb running MiXCR on the 5' RACE reads. The sample contains 1.5 million to 2 million distinct CDR3 sequences, 30% to 35% of which appear only once. Material for sequencing was blood. These receptors came from a young woman in good health. CDR3s include the opening cysteine and the closing phenylalanine or tryptophan. A D gene is named only where the DNA matches it firmly. The listing skips clone size in some rows; elsewhere it reads once, few, many or a size class.

D: TRBD1; size: NA; V: TRBV7-2; J: TRBJ2-7; CDR3: CASSLAIVQGAREQYF; DNA: TGTGCCAGCAGCTTAGCGATCGTACAGGGGGCGAGGGAGCAGTACTTC
D: TRBD2; size: NA; V: TRBV4-1; J: TRBJ2-3; CDR3: CASSQGLTSGKGDTLYF; DNA: TGCGCCAGCAGCCAAGGCTTAACTAGCGGGAAGGGGGATACGCTGTATTTT
D: TRBD2; size: NA; V: TRBV6-1; J: TRBJ2-1; CDR3: CASSKTHGGTYNEQFF; DNA: TGTGCCAGCAGTAAAACCCACGGGGGGACCTACAATGAGCAGTTCTTC
D: NA; size: few; V: TRBV25-1; J: TRBJ2-1; CDR3: CASRGEGARHEQFF; DNA: TGTGCCAGCAGGGGCGAAGGTGCCCGACATGAGCAGTTCTTC
D: TRBD2; size: NA; V: TRBV9; J: TRBJ2-3; CDR3: CASSVGASGVTDTQYF; DNA: TGTGCCAGCAGCGTAGGGGCTAGCGGGGTCACAGATACGCAGTATTTT
D: NA; size: NA; V: TRBV6-1; J: TRBJ1-1; CDR3: CASSEWGSGGEAFF; DNA: TGTGCCAGCAGTGAATGGGGTTCTGGCGGTGAAGCTTTCTTT
D: NA; size: many; V: TRBV9; J: TRBJ2-1; CDR3: CASSVEGGPYNEQFF; DNA: TGTGCCAGCAGCGTAGAAGGGGGGCCGTACAATGAGCAGTTCTTC
D: NA; size: NA; V: TRBV10-3; J: TRBJ2-5; CDR3: CATSRTVETQYF; DNA: TGTGCCACCAGTAGGACTGTGGAGACCCAGTACTTC
D: TRBD1; size: NA; V: TRBV20-1; J: TRBJ2-6; CDR3: CSASWAGGRSGANVLTF; DNA: TGCAGTGCTAGTTGGGCAGGGGGACGCTCTGGGGCCAACGTCCTGACTTTC
D: NA; size: many; V: TRBV20-1; J: TRBJ2-5; CDR3: CSARVKRVQETQYF; DNA: TGCAGTGCTAGAGTCAAACGGGTTCAAGAGACCCAGTACTTC
D: NA; size: many; V: TRBV18; J: TRBJ2-3; CDR3: CASSPLGADTQYF; DNA: TGTGCCAGCAGCCCCCTGGGGGCAGATACGCAGTATTTT
D: TRBD1; size: NA; V: TRBV6-1; J: TRBJ2-7; CDR3: CASSDSTGVSYEQYF; DNA: TGTGCCAGCAGTGATTCGACAGGGGTATCCTACGAGCAGTACTTC
D: NA; size: NA; V: TRBV9; J: TRBJ1-2; CDR3: CASSVGIDPAHGYTF; DNA: TGTGCCAGCAGCGTAGGAATTGATCCCGCGCATGGCTACACCTTC
D: NA; size: once; V: TRBV2; J: TRBJ1-5; CDR3: CASRRGDSDGNQPQHF; DNA: TGTGCCAGCAGACGGGGCGATAGTGACGGCAATCAGCCCCAGCATTTT
D: TRBD1; size: NA; V: TRBV30; J: TRBJ2-7; CDR3: CAWSAGQGGEEQYF; DNA: TGTGCCTGGAGTGCGGGACAGGGGGGAGAAGAGCAGTACTTC
D: NA; size: many; V: TRBV7-9; J: TRBJ2-7; CDR3: CASSLAQREQYF; DNA: TGTGCCAGCAGCTTAGCACAGAGGGAGCAGTACTTC
D: NA; size: many; V: TRBV29-1; J: TRBJ2-3; CDR3: CSVELGVRRSTDTQYF; DNA: TGCAGCGTTGAATTGGGAGTAAGGAGGAGCACAGATACGCAGTATTTT
D: NA; size: once; V: TRBV9; J: TRBJ2-3; CDR3: CASSRLDQLADTQYF; DNA: TGTGCCAGCAGCCGATTAGACCAGCTAGCGGATACGCAGTATTTT